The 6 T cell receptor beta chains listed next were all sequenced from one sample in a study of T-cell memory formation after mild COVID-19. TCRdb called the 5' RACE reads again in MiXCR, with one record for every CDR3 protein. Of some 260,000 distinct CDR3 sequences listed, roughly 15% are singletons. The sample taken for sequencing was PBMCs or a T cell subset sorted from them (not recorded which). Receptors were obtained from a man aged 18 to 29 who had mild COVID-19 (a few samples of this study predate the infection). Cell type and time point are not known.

As DNA, the CDR3 is TGTGCCAGCAGTTTAAAGGAGGATGGAAACACCATATATTTT. Its translation: CASSLKEDGNTIYF. The V and J genes are TRBV12-3 or TRBV12-4 and TRBJ1-3; unclear D gene. This CDR3 has 14 amino acids. The ends were cut back, 2 bases at V and 3 bases at J, with 8 bases in the middle.

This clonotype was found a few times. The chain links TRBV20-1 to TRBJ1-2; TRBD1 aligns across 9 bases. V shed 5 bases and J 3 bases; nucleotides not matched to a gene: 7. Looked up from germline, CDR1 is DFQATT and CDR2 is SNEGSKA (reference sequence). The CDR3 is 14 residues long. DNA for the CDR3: TGCAGTGCTTCCCGGACAGGGGTTGACTATGGCTACACCTTC. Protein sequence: CSASRTGVDYGYTF.

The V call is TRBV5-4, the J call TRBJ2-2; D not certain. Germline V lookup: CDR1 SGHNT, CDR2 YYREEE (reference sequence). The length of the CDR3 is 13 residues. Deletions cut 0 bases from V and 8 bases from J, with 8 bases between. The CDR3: CASSLEDVGELFF. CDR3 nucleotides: TGTGCCAGCAGCTTGGAGGACGTTGGGGAGCTGTTTTTT. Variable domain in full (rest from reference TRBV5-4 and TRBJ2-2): ETGVTQSPTHLIKTRGQQVTLRCSSQSGHNTVSWYQQALGQGPQFIFQYYREEENGRGNFPPRFSGLQFPNYSSELNVNALELDDSALYLCASSLEDVGELFFGEGSRLTVL.

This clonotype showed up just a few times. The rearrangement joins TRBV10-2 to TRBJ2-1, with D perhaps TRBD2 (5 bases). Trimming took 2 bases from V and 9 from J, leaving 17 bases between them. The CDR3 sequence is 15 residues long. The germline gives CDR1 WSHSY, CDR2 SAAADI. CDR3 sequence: CASSEVARARGEQFF. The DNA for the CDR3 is TGCGCCAGCAGTGAGGTCGCTAGAGCACGGGGTGAGCAGTTCTTC.

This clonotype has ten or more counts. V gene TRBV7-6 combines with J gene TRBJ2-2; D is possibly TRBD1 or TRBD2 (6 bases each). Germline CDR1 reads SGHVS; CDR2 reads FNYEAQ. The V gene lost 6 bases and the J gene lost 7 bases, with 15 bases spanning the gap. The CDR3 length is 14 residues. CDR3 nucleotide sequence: TGTGCCAGCAGGTCCCTCGGGGGCGGCGGGGAGCTGTTTTTT. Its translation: CASRSLGGGGELFF.

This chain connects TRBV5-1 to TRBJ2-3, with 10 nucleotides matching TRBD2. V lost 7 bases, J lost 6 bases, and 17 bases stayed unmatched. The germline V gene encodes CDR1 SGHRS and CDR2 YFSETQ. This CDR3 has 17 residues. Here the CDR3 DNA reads TGCGCCAGCTCCCACCGACACGAGCGGGGGGGACCGGATACGCAGTATTTT. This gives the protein CASSHRHERGGPDTQYF.